One and the same sample provided the 21 T cell receptor beta chains below, sequenced in a study of blood T cell repertoires in COVID-19. Only in-frame clones appear in the TCRdb table, and some are missing; sequencing was by immunoSEQ multiplex PCR. The data show approximately 330,000 clones, 87% seen once. The sample was peripheral blood. The receptors derive from a young man with COVID-19, enrolled during active disease.

The V call is TRBV2, the J call TRBJ2-3, with 7 bases aligning to TRBD1. Per germline, CDR1 SNHLY and CDR2 FYNNEI. After removal of 6 bases from V and 1 base from J, the junction contained 10 bases not matched to a gene. The CDR3 sequence is 16 residues long. The CDR3 reads CASSAYRDSGTDTQYF. CDR3 nucleotides: TGTGCCAGCAGCGCGTACCGGGACAGCGGCACAGATACGCAGTATTTT.

On this clone itself: This CDR3 is also generated by other DNA sequences in the sample. J is TRBJ1-2 and V is TRBV28; the D gene is possibly TRBD1 (5 bases). The CDR3 has 14 residues. The germline gives CDR1 MDHEN, CDR2 SYDVKM. Between the trimmed V and J ends, which lost 0 bases and 2 bases, there was a span of 7 bases. The CDR3 spells CASSLWGPNYGYTF. The CDR3, as DNA: TGTGCCAGCAGTTTATGGGGGCCCAACTATGGCTACACCTTC.

The gene calls are TRBV5-8 and TRBJ2-3, with D perhaps TRBD2 (5 bases). Germline assignment: CDR1 SGHTS and CDR2 YDEGEE. The V end was cut by 6 bases, the J end by 0 bases, with 17 bases between. The CDR3 sequence is 16 residues long. CDR3 nucleotides: TGTGCCAGCACCCAGATAAGAGGGTACAGCACAGATACGCAGTATTTT. As protein: CASTQIRGYSTDTQYF.

The rearrangement joins TRBV4-1 to TRBJ1-5, with D possibly TRBD1 on 6 matching bases. Germline lookup yields CDR1 MGHRA and CDR2 YSYEKL. The germline V and J ends were trimmed by 3 bases and 4 bases, with 13 bases remaining between them. The CDR3 length is 15 residues. The CDR3 is CASSQDGDMNQPQHF. The DNA for the CDR3 is TGCGCCAGCAGCCAGGACGGGGACATGAATCAGCCCCAGCATTTT.

The chain has TRBV25-1 and TRBJ2-1; 8 bases fit TRBD1. In germline, CDR1 is MGHDK, CDR2 SYGVNS. The CDR3 is 15 amino acids. J gave up 4 bases and V 3 bases, and 5 bases lay outside the gene matches. The CDR3 DNA sequence: TGTGCCAGCAGTGAGACAGGGGCTTTGTACAATGAGCAGTTCTTC. Translation gives CASSETGALYNEQFF.

The chain couples TRBV14 to TRBJ1-5; 7 bases match TRBD1. V was clipped by 4 bases and J by 6 bases; unmatched bases: 15. CDR1 is SGHDN, CDR2 FVKESK, per germline. CDR3 length equals 17 residues. Written as DNA, the CDR3 is TGTGCCAGCAGCCTCCATAAGTTCAGACAGGGCACTCAGCCCCAGCATTTT. Its protein is CASSLHKFRQGTQPQHF.

This clone was counted once. The chain joins TRBV7-9 to TRBJ2-7, with D tentatively TRBD1 (5 bases). The V gene lost 0 bases and the J gene lost 5 bases, with 20 bases spanning the gap. The CDR3 runs 17 residues. The germline CDR1 and CDR2 sequences are SEHNR and FQNEAQ (reference sequence). This CDR3 reads CASSLAGAGIIGDEQYF. CDR3 DNA: TGTGCCAGCAGCTTAGCCGGCGCAGGGATAATTGGTGACGAGCAGTACTTC.

The chain links TRBV7-2 to TRBJ2-5; 13 bases line up with TRBD2. Germline loops: CDR1 SGHTA, CDR2 FQGNSA. CDR3 length: 17 residues. Trimming removed 4 bases from V and 4 bases from J; junction bases left unmatched: 9. For the CDR3, the DNA is TGTGCCAGCAGCTCCGGAGGAGGACTAGCGGGAGCAGAGACCCAGTACTTC. Its protein is CASSSGGGLAGAETQYF.

The V and J genes are TRBV10-3 and TRBJ1-1; 9 positions agree with TRBD1. This CDR3 comprises 13 residues. Germline loops: CDR1 ENHRY, CDR2 SYGVKD. Trimming took 8 bases from V and 5 from J; bases not matched to a gene: 6. The CDR3: CAISQGAETEAFF. CDR3 in DNA: TGTGCCATCTCACAGGGGGCAGAGACTGAAGCTTTCTTT.

This rearrangement joins TRBV2 to TRBJ2-7; 12 nucleotides agree with TRBD1. There are 14 residues in the CDR3. The J segment lost 5 bases and the V segment lost 4 bases, leaving 3 bases of the junction unmatched. Looked up from germline, CDR1 is SNHLY and CDR2 is FYNNEI. In DNA, the CDR3 is TGTGCCAGCAGTGGGGACAGGGGGCATAACGAGCAGTACTTC. It translates to CASSGDRGHNEQYF. Using reference TRBV2 and TRBJ2-7 for the parts outside the CDR3, the full variable domain is EPEVTQTPSHQVTQMGQEVILRCVPISNHLYFYWYRQILGQKVEFLVSFYNNEISEKSEIFDDQFSVERPDGSNFTLKIRSTKLEDSAMYFCASSGDRGHNEQYFGPGTRLTVT.

The chain combines TRBV5-6 with TRBJ2-3; D is uncertain. Trimming shortened V by 4 bases and J by 2 bases, and 5 bases separated the two germline ends. This CDR3 comprises 12 residues. Germline loops: CDR1 SGHDT, CDR2 YYEEEE. The CDR3 bases are TGTGCCAGCAGCCCTTCCACAGATACGCAGTATTTT. Translated: CASSPSTDTQYF.

The chain joins TRBV9 to TRBJ2-1; possibly TRBD1 for D (6 bases). Germline V gene data show CDR1 as SGDLS and CDR2 as YYNGEE. Trimming stripped 3 bases from V and 1 base from J, with 20 bases between. This CDR3 contains 18 residues. This chain's CDR3 is CASSEVSRQAFSYNEQFF. In nucleotides, the CDR3 is TGTGCCAGCAGCGAGGTTAGCCGACAGGCCTTTTCCTACAATGAGCAGTTCTTC.

The chain uses TRBV18 and TRBJ1-1; D is perhaps TRBD1 (6 bases). V was pared by 4 bases and J by 4 bases, with 10 bases between. The CDR3 length is 13 residues. Germline CDR1 and CDR2: KGHSH and LQKENI. CDR3 in amino acids: CASSRLDSTEAFF. CDR3 nucleotides: TGTGCCAGCTCACGCTTGGACAGCACTGAAGCTTTCTTT.

The chain carries TRBV4-3 and TRBJ2-7; a possible D gene is TRBD1 (5 bases). Germline V gene sequence: CDR1 LGHNA, CDR2 YSLEER. Trimming removed 0 bases from V and 2 bases from J, with 11 bases in between. This CDR3 region has 15 residues. This chain's CDR3 is CASSQDLRVTYEQYF. In nucleotides, the CDR3 is TGCGCCAGCAGCCAAGATCTCAGGGTTACCTACGAGCAGTACTTC.

The genes are TRBV11-1 and TRBJ1-1, with 7 nucleotides matching TRBD1. Germline-derived CDR1 and CDR2 are SGHAT and FQDESV (reference sequence). V shed 5 bases and J 1 base; nucleotides not matched to a gene: 7. The CDR3 is made up of 15 amino acids. CDR3 bases: TGTGCCAGCAGCCGAGAAGGGACAGCGAACACTGAAGCTTTCTTT. Amino acids: CASSREGTANTEAFF.

This clone was found once. The V and J genes are TRBV6-5 and TRBJ2-5, with no clear D. Trimming removed 0 bases from V and 5 bases from J, with 10 bases in between. Germline V CDR1 and CDR2: MNHEY, SVGAGI. This CDR3 contains 14 residues. The CDR3 sequence: CASSYSSWWETQYF. The CDR3 DNA follows: TGTGCCAGCAGTTACTCGAGCTGGTGGGAGACCCAGTACTTC.

The chain couples TRBV30 to TRBJ1-2; D not certain. Germline assignment: CDR1 GTSNPN and CDR2 SVGIG (reference sequence). This CDR3 region has 12 residues. V lost 4 bases, J lost 4 bases, and 10 bases lay in between. CDR3 DNA: TGTGCCTGGACCAAAGACACCTATGGCTACACCTTC. Protein: CAWTKDTYGYTF. Supplemented by reference TRBV30 and TRBJ1-2, the full variable domain reads SQTIHQWPATLVQPVGSPLSLECTVEGTSNPNLYWYRQAAGRGLQLLFYSVGIGQISSEVPQNLSASRPQDRQFILSSKKLLLSDSGFYLCAWTKDTYGYTFGSGTRLTVV.

The rearrangement uses TRBV6-5 and TRBJ1-2, with D tentatively TRBD1 (5 bases). The CDR3 is made up of 15 amino acids. The V gene lost 4 bases and the J gene lost 0 bases, with 12 bases spanning the gap. From germline, CDR1 is MNHEY and CDR2 SVGAGI. CDR3 amino acids: CASSWTRTTNYGYTF. The DNA of the CDR3 is TGTGCCAGCAGTTGGACACGAACCACTAACTATGGCTACACCTTC.

This clone showed up just a few times. V is TRBV7-9 and J is TRBJ2-1, with D possibly being TRBD1 (6 bases). The CDR3 loop spans 15 amino acids. Germline assignment: CDR1 SEHNR and CDR2 FQNEAQ (reference sequence). V lost 5 bases, J lost 8 bases, and 19 bases lay in between. CDR3 amino acids: CASSPDRSIIDEQFF. The DNA of the CDR3 is TGTGCCAGCAGCCCTGACAGGTCGATCATCGATGAGCAGTTCTTC.

V is TRBV18 and J is TRBJ2-1; a weak D match, TRBD1 (6 bases). CDR1 is KGHSH and CDR2 is LQKENI in the germline V gene. This CDR3 is 16 amino acids long. V shed 5 bases and J shed 6 bases, with 20 bases lying between them. The CDR3 region is CASSKGGATVGNEQFF. The CDR3 DNA reads TGTGCCAGCTCAAAAGGGGGAGCGACGGTAGGCAATGAGCAGTTCTTC.

CDR3 region: CASSYRAGPNEAFF. The CDR3 DNA sequence: TGTGCCAGCAGCTACCGGGCAGGGCCCAATGAAGCTTTCTTT. The chain carries TRBV7-2 and TRBJ1-1; D is perhaps TRBD1 (5 bases). Germline CDR1 reads SGHTA; CDR2 reads FQGNSA. V was shortened by 4 bases and J by 7 bases, with 16 bases between the two germline ends. The CDR3 has 14 amino acids.